This TCR beta chain was obtained from a study of blood T cell repertoires in COVID-19 (dated by TCRdb to the early 2020s). Looking at the study overall: Samples from collaborators originated in the United States, Italy and Spain and spanned both the acute and convalescent phases of COVID-19. The prospective study material was composed of cDNA or gDNA derived from T cells, B-cell-depleted T cells, or PBMCs. Deeply sampled blood TCRbeta repertoires from subjects exposed to, actively infected with, or recovered from COVID-19 were included in the dataset. A freely available public database, intended as a resource for researchers studying the immune response to SARS-CoV-2, is where the repertoires were released. Samples were obtained from the ongoing ImmuneRACE study (first 160 participants) and from 1,254 subjects provided by 6 global collaborators. The sample metadata nearly always contained a de-identified subject ID, COVID-19 status, age in years and sex. Where HLA class I and class II types were available, the types were taken from metadata supplied by the sample provider, not from assay-based typing.

There are 13 amino acids in the CDR3, from cysteine to phenylalanine inclusive. The entry retains the CDR3 DNA only, 39 bases that are in frame from base 1. V is reduced by 4 bases and J by 3 bases, leaving a spacing of 9 bases between them. The germline V gene (reference sequence) yields SEHNR for CDR1 and FQNEAQ for CDR2. The sample holds a few counts of this clone. What antigen it recognizes has not been identified. There are no base qualities to consult, and no much larger clone falls within one base. Study-level results and caveats: Clinical and demographic metadata were provided uncurated, with the amount varying by source and participant.

The collaborating institutions used their own protocols to collect whole blood in K2EDTA tubes. For TCRbeta analysis, collaborator samples were shipped as frozen whole blood, as isolated PBMCs, or as DNA extracted from either sample type. TCRbeta CDR3 regions were amplified from genomic DNA by means of the immunoSEQ Assay, a bias-controlled multiplex PCR. Per the source publication's procedure: Nucleated cell counts per sample were estimated from amplification of reference gene primers within the assay. To quantify the absolute abundance of each unique TCRbeta CDR3 rearrangement, sequence reads were collapsed and filtered. For each sample, productive Simpson clonality was calculated as the square root of Simpson's diversity index over productive rearrangements. This immuneACCESS table, as held by TCRdb, lists in-frame sequences with V and J called but not all clones. Of the missing ones, under half trace to an unresolved V gene in checked studies; the others have no known cause. The V and J calls and the clone size are those of that table, but D and trimming were determined from the DNA. This sample lists 55,000 to 80,000 clones; roughly 80% were detected once. The ten largest clones represent 28% of the sample.

The source material was peripheral blood. Recombination connected TRBV7-9 to TRBJ1-1; the D gene remains uncertain. The receptor was derived from a man between 65 and 80 years old with acute or convalescent COVID-19. This receptor carries the CDR3 CASSSRVYTEAFF. Here is the DNA: TGTGCCAGCAGCTCTCGGGTGTACACTGAAGCTTTCTTT.